The T cell receptor (beta chain) under discussion was sequenced for a study of T cells after yellow fever vaccination. TCRdb reanalysed the 5' RACE reads using MiXCR and keeps one entry per CDR3 protein. The sample lists hundreds of thousands of distinct CDR3 sequences, about 8.3% occurring once. Turning to this clonotype: As yet, its antigen is unknown.

From germline, CDR1 is SGHRS and CDR2 YFSETQ. This CDR3 contains 17 residues. Trimming cost V 1 base and J 7 bases; bases outside gene matches: 9. The study's findings and limits: Most clones from primary vaccination were detected again post-booster (roughly 96% CD4, 88% CD8).

The chain carries TRBV5-1 and TRBJ2-1, with 12 bases lining up with TRBD2. Sample: PBMCs, taken roughly 45 days after the first yellow fever vaccination. This sequence originates from a man aged 18 to 35 who received the YFV17D yellow fever vaccine. CDR3 amino acids: CASSLLTSGGASNEQFF. As DNA, the CDR3 is TGCGCCAGCAGCTTGCTGACTAGCGGGGGCGCATCGAATGAGCAGTTCTTC.